The 24 T cell receptor beta chains reported below all come from one sample, sequenced in a study of PD-L1 blockade in urothelial cancer. Assay used: immunoSEQ multiplex PCR; TCRdb lists only in-frame clones, some missing. In the table there are tens of thousands of clones, roughly nine tenths of which are singletons. The sample's time point: pretreatment peripheral blood. The sample in question was PBMCs, obtained around atezolizumab (anti-PD-L1) treatment. These receptors were taken from a man aged 70-80 years with urothelial cancer.

The chain uses TRBV2 and TRBJ2-1; D is unresolved. The CDR3 is 15 amino acids. Germline V gene data show CDR1 as SNHLY and CDR2 as FYNNEI. Trimming took 8 bases from V and 10 from J, leaving 24 bases between them. CDR3 sequence (DNA): TGTGCCAGCCTGCGCCGTGGTAGAGGCTTCGAAGAGCAGTTCTTC. As protein: CASLRRGRGFEEQFF.

The CDR3, as DNA: TGTGCCAGCAGCCTGGGCGGGCTAGCGGGAGGATTATCAGCCTACGAGCAGTACTTC. It translates to CASSLGGLAGGLSAYEQYF. The chain uses TRBV7-9 and TRBJ2-7, with 11 bases matching TRBD2. The germline V gene has CDR1 SEHNR and CDR2 FQNEAQ (reference sequence). The V segment lost 5 bases and the J segment 2 bases; nucleotides outside the gene matches: 17. The CDR3 spans 19 residues.

In its sample, this clone was seen once. The gene calls are TRBV6-5 and TRBJ1-2; the match to TRBD1 covers 8 bases. This CDR3 contains 14 residues. Per the germline V gene, CDR1 is MNHEY and CDR2 is SVGAGI. The ends lost 5 bases at V and 4 bases at J; junction bases unmatched: 6. CDR3 loop: CASSRTGPSYGYTF. In nucleotides, the CDR3 is TGTGCCAGCAGTCGGACAGGGCCCTCCTATGGCTACACCTTC.

A few counts support this clone. This sequence joins TRBV18 and TRBJ1-1; D gene ambiguous. The germline CDR1 and CDR2 sequences are KGHSH and LQKENI. V dropped 3 bases and J dropped 5 bases, with 13 bases sitting between them. This CDR3 is 14 amino acids long. The CDR3 sequence is CASSPADLPTEAFF. The CDR3 bases are TGTGCCAGCTCACCCGCTGATCTACCGACTGAAGCTTTCTTT.

V usage is TRBV2 and J usage is TRBJ2-3; 9 nucleotides match TRBD1. J lost 8 bases, V lost 5 bases, and 11 bases had no gene match. The CDR3 is made up of 15 amino acids. The germline V gene has CDR1 SNHLY and CDR2 FYNNEI. CDR3 nucleotide sequence: TGTGCCAGCAGTTCCGACAGGGGGAGGTTGGCTACGCAGTATTTT. This translates into CASSSDRGRLATQYF.

The V gene is TRBV2, the J gene TRBJ2-3; D call uncertain. This CDR3 has 11 residues. The V end lost 7 bases, the J end lost 9 bases, and 11 bases lay between the germline ends. Per germline, CDR1 SNHLY and CDR2 FYNNEI. DNA of the CDR3: TGTGCCAGCACGAGTCTCGAGACGCAGTATTTT. Translated: CASTSLETQYF. Drawing the rest from reference TRBV2 and TRBJ2-3, the complete variable domain is EPEVTQTPSHQVTQMGQEVILRCVPISNHLYFYWYRQILGQKVEFLVSFYNNEISEKSEIFDDQFSVERPDGSNFTLKIRSTKLEDSAMYFCASTSLETQYFGPGTRLTVL.

The chain employs TRBV9 and TRBJ2-5, with 9 bases lining up with TRBD2. Trimming at V came to 0 bases and at J to 5 bases, leaving 11 bases not matched to a gene. CDR1 and CDR2 (germline): SGDLS, YYNGEE. The length of the CDR3 is 17 residues. The CDR3 bases are TGTGCCAGCAGCGTAGCACCCCCAGCGGGAGGAGGGGAGACCCAGTACTTC. Translating gives CASSVAPPAGGGETQYF.

The chain links TRBV28 to TRBJ1-5, with D perhaps TRBD1 (6 bases). The germline V gene encodes CDR1 MDHEN and CDR2 SYDVKM. V lost 4 bases to trimming and J lost 5 bases, with 15 bases between them. The CDR3 consists of 15 residues. The CDR3 sequence is CASSSTGIGDQPQHF. As DNA, the CDR3 is TGTGCCAGCAGTTCTACAGGGATTGGCGATCAGCCCCAGCATTTT.

The chain uses TRBV15 and TRBJ2-1, with 9 positions matching TRBD2. This CDR3 comprises 15 residues. J gave up 9 bases and V 3 bases, and 9 bases lay outside the gene matches. Germline lookup yields CDR1 LNHNV and CDR2 YYDKDF (reference sequence). The CDR3 nucleotides read TGTGCCACCAGCAGTACGGGACTAGCCTCCGGTGAGCAGTTCTTC. This sequence encodes CATSSTGLASGEQFF.

This chain connects TRBV7-3 to TRBJ2-2; 12 nucleotides line up with TRBD2. Germline CDR1 and CDR2: SGHTA and FQGTGA. V was clipped by 5 bases and J by 8 bases; unmatched bases: 6. The CDR3 has 15 residues. The CDR3 nucleotides read TGTGCCAGCAGCGCTAGCGGGAGGGCCGGTGGGGAGCTGTTTTTT. Its protein is CASSASGRAGGELFF.

The V call is TRBV6-1, the J call TRBJ2-7; 7 positions match TRBD2. The CDR3 length is 14 residues. Germline-derived CDR1 and CDR2 are MNHNS and SASEGT. With 6 bases clipped from V and 4 bases from J, the junction kept 9 bases outside the gene matches. DNA of the CDR3: TGTGCCAGCAGACACACGGGGGGATTTTACGAGCAGTACTTC. Its translation is CASRHTGGFYEQYF.

The chain combines TRBV18 with TRBJ2-5, with a possible D match to TRBD2 (6 bases). This CDR3 comprises 15 residues. V was shortened by 3 bases and J by 2 bases, with 13 bases between the two germline ends. Per germline, CDR1 KGHSH and CDR2 LQKENI. The CDR3 protein is CASSPLSGDQETQYF. The CDR3 bases are TGTGCCAGCTCACCGCTTAGCGGAGATCAAGAGACCCAGTACTTC.

The rearrangement links TRBV10-2 to TRBJ2-1, with D perhaps TRBD1 (5 bases). V shed 4 bases and J shed 3 bases, with 19 bases lying between them. Per germline, CDR1 WSHSY and CDR2 SAAADI. This CDR3 has 17 amino acids. CDR3 bases: TGCGCCAGCAGTGGAGGACAAGGGGTAGCCGACTACAATGAGCAGTTCTTC. Encoded protein: CASSGGQGVADYNEQFF.

The rearrangement uses TRBV6-4 and TRBJ1-1; D is possibly TRBD1 (5 bases). Germline CDR1 is MRHNA and CDR2 is SNTAGT. This CDR3 has 14 residues. The V end was cut by 1 base, the J end by 3 bases, with 9 bases between. CDR3 sequence (DNA): TGTGCCAGCAGTGACTTTGGGGGGGACACTGAAGCTTTCTTT. This codes for CASSDFGGDTEAFF.

The rearrangement uses TRBV30 and TRBJ2-1; 12 bases match TRBD2. Germline CDR1 reads GTSNPN; CDR2 reads SVGIG (reference sequence). This CDR3 spans 14 amino acids. The V and J ends lost 4 bases and 5 bases, in that order; junction bases with no gene match: 3. The CDR3 sequence is CAWIRTSGNNEQFF. The CDR3 DNA follows: TGTGCCTGGATCCGGACTAGCGGGAACAATGAGCAGTTCTTC.

The chain has TRBV5-1 and TRBJ1-4; 7 nucleotides agree with TRBD1. V lost 4 bases to trimming and J lost 2 bases; unmatched junction nucleotides: 8. CDR3 length: 16 amino acids. Per the germline V gene, CDR1 is SGHRS and CDR2 is YFSETQ. The CDR3 nucleotides read TGCGCCAGCAGCCTAGACCCGGGACAGACTAATGAAAAACTGTTTTTT. This translates into CASSLDPGQTNEKLFF. Combining the CDR3 with reference TRBV5-1 and TRBJ1-4 gives the whole variable domain KAGVTQTPRYLIKTRGQQVTLSCSPISGHRSVSWYQQTPGQGLQFLFEYFSETQRNKGNFPGRFSGRQFSNSRSEMNVSTLELGDSALYLCASSLDPGQTNEKLFFGSGTQLSVL.

This chain uses TRBV6-1 with TRBJ2-1; D remains unclear. This CDR3 region has 12 residues. The germline V gene has CDR1 MNHNS and CDR2 SASEGT. Trimming took off 5 bases at V and 10 bases at J, with 12 bases between the two ends. CDR3 coding DNA: TGTGCCAGCAGTTCGAGCCTCAAGGAGCAGTTCTTC. Protein sequence: CASSSSLKEQFF.

The V gene is TRBV2, the J gene TRBJ1-5; 9 bases line up with TRBD1. The V gene's germline CDR1 is SNHLY and CDR2 FYNNEI. V was clipped by 4 bases and J by 7 bases; unmatched bases: 5. The CDR3 totals 14 residues. CDR3 nucleotide sequence: TGTGCCAGCAGTGGACCGGACAGGGGCCAGCCCCAGCATTTT. Its translation is CASSGPDRGQPQHF. Looking up the rest from reference TRBV2 and TRBJ1-5 gives the full variable domain: EPEVTQTPSHQVTQMGQEVILRCVPISNHLYFYWYRQILGQKVEFLVSFYNNEISEKSEIFDDQFSVERPDGSNFTLKIRSTKLEDSAMYFCASSGPDRGQPQHFGDGTRLSIL.

The chain combines TRBV10-2 with TRBJ2-7; 12 nucleotides match TRBD2. Germline lookup yields CDR1 WSHSY and CDR2 SAAADI. The CDR3 is made up of 17 amino acids. V lost 2 bases to trimming and J lost 2 bases; unmatched junction nucleotides: 7. Written as DNA, the CDR3 is TGCGCCAGCAGTGAGGGGTTGGCTAGCGGGAGGGCCTACGAGCAGTACTTC. It encodes CASSEGLASGRAYEQYF.

This chain connects TRBV25-1 to TRBJ2-1; TRBD2 is a possible D gene (6 bases). V lost 4 bases and J 1 base, leaving 20 bases between the germline ends. Germline lookup yields CDR1 MGHDK and CDR2 SYGVNS. CDR3 length equals 18 residues. The CDR3 DNA sequence: TGTGCCAGCAGTGCCCCCCCTGGCGCGGGATTATCCTACAATGAGCAGTTCTTC. Its translation is CASSAPPGAGLSYNEQFF.

This clone was detected only once. Just one base apart from a much larger clone, this may be a read error. The genes are TRBV18 and TRBJ1-2, with 7 bases identical to TRBD1. The CDR3 covers 13 residues. CDR1 and CDR2 (germline): KGHSH, LQKENI. The CDR3 loop is CVSSPGQNYGYTF. The CDR3 DNA follows: TGTGTCAGCTCACCGGGACAGAACTATGGCTACACCTTC.

The gene calls are TRBV20-1 and TRBJ2-2; D is unresolved. The V gene lost 4 bases and the J gene lost 5 bases, with 5 bases spanning the gap. This CDR3 has 11 residues. Looked up from germline, CDR1 is DFQATT and CDR2 is SNEGSKA (reference sequence). The CDR3 bases are TGCAGTGCTACAGTAACCGGGGAGCTGTTTTTT. The encoded protein is CSATVTGELFF.

The rearrangement links TRBV2 to TRBJ2-2, with TRBD1 matching 8 bases. This CDR3 has 15 residues. Germline V CDR1 and CDR2: SNHLY, FYNNEI. The J segment lost 4 bases and the V segment lost 4 bases, leaving 5 bases of the junction unmatched. Written as DNA, the CDR3 is TGTGCCAGCAGTGGGAGGCAGGGGGCCACCGGGGAGCTGTTTTTT. Translated: CASSGRQGATGELFF.

The rearrangement uses TRBV18 and TRBJ1-2, with 7 bases identical to TRBD1. The ends lost 1 base at V and 7 bases at J; junction bases unmatched: 6. This CDR3 spans 14 amino acids. Per germline, CDR1 KGHSH and CDR2 LQKENI. Here the CDR3 DNA reads TGTGCCAGCTCACCACTTCCAGGGGGTAGTGGCTACACCTTC. This gives the protein CASSPLPGGSGYTF. The full variable domain, in which reference TRBV18 and TRBJ1-2 provide the parts outside the CDR3, is NAGVMQNPRHLVRRRGQEARLRCSPMKGHSHVYWYRQLPEEGLKFMVYLQKENIIDESGMPKERFSAEFPKEGPSILRIQQVVRGDSAAYFCASSPLPGGSGYTFGSGTRLTVV.